This record covers a single T cell receptor beta chain. Antigen unknown. This entry is derived from a study of T cell responses to AZD1222 COVID-19 vaccine. For the study at large: Second-dose intervals near 4 or 12 weeks were combined.

Regarding the study as a whole: AZD1222 recipients seropositive at baseline numbered only six.

Assay: immunoSEQ multiplex PCR; the TCRdb copy retains only in-frame clones and omits some. The table records approximately 100,000 clones, about nine tenths of them present only once. The CDR3 runs 14 residues. V was trimmed by 3 bases and J by 1 base, leaving 12 bases between them. The germline gives CDR1 SQVTM, CDR2 ANQGSEA. The V call is TRBV29-1, the J call TRBJ2-5; maybe TRBD2 (6 bases). The sequences come from peripheral blood, collected on day 0 of AZD1222 vaccination. The clonotype comes from an adult in good health. The CDR3 region has the DNA TGCAGCGTTGAGTGGGAGGAGTTCCAAGAGACCCAGTACTTC. Translation: CSVEWEEFQETQYF.